A selection of T cell receptor beta chains follows, all from one sample in a study of T-cell reconstitution after alpha-beta-depleted transplantation in children. TCRdb itself ran the PCR reads through MiXCR, one entry per CDR3 protein. Among around 250,000 distinct CDR3 sequences listed, 9.9% were seen once. Material: PBMCs from the stem cell graft donor, obtained from the stem cell graft. The receptors were gathered from a human donor who donated a stem cell graft to a child with SCID. Each CDR3 is given with its conserved first and last residue. A D gene is named only where the DNA matches it firmly. Clone size is stated in some rows and not others, as once, few, many or a class when expanded.

CDR3 protein: CASSFLHGNTEAFF; CDR3 DNA: TGTGCCAGCAGCTTCTTACACGGGAACACTGAAGCTTTCTTT; D gene: -; clone size: few; J gene: TRBJ1-1; V gene: TRBV7-9
CDR3 protein: CASSKTAGGRYEQFF; CDR3 DNA: TGTGCCAGCAGTAAGACGGCGGGGGGTAGGTATGAGCAGTTCTTC; D gene: TRBD2; clone size: many; J gene: TRBJ2-1; V gene: TRBV7-2
CDR3 protein: CASSSGQGKYAEQYF; CDR3 DNA: TGCGCCAGCAGCTCGGGACAGGGAAAGTATGCCGAGCAGTACTTC; D gene: TRBD1; clone size: -; J gene: TRBJ2-7; V gene: TRBV5-1
CDR3 protein: CATSRGEDGTGRPEYF; CDR3 DNA: TGTGCCACCAGCAGAGGGGAAGACGGCACAGGGCGGCCGGAGTACTTC; D gene: -; clone size: few; J gene: TRBJ2-7; V gene: TRBV15
CDR3 protein: CSVHGNGAYEQYF; CDR3 DNA: TGCAGCGTTCACGGGAACGGAGCCTACGAGCAGTACTTC; D gene: -; clone size: few; J gene: TRBJ2-7; V gene: TRBV29-1
CDR3 protein: CASSPAQNSSYEQYF; CDR3 DNA: TGTGCCAGCAGTCCTGCACAGAATAGCTCCTACGAGCAGTACTTC; D gene: -; clone size: few; J gene: TRBJ2-7; V gene: TRBV12-3/TRBV12-4
CDR3 protein: CASSEVTPPRGYTF; CDR3 DNA: TGTGCCAGCAGTGAAGTGACCCCCCCCCGTGGCTACACCTTC; D gene: -; clone size: -; J gene: TRBJ1-2; V gene: TRBV6-1
CDR3 protein: CASSNRDSPLLTQYF; CDR3 DNA: TGTGCCAGCAGCAACCGGGACAGTCCTTTATTGACCCAGTACTTC; D gene: TRBD1; clone size: few; J gene: TRBJ2-5; V gene: TRBV5-6
CDR3 protein: CATSEGAPSYEQYF; CDR3 DNA: TGTGCCACCAGTGAAGGGGCCCCGAGCTACGAGCAGTACTTC; D gene: -; clone size: -; J gene: TRBJ2-7; V gene: TRBV24-1
CDR3 protein: CASSSLPDTQYF; CDR3 DNA: TGTGCCAGCAGCTCATTACCAGATACGCAGTATTTT; D gene: -; clone size: -; J gene: TRBJ2-3; V gene: TRBV7-9
CDR3 protein: CASSELGSWRPLHF; CDR3 DNA: TGTGCCAGCAGTGAATTGGGGAGTTGGAGGCCCCTCCACTTT; D gene: -; clone size: -; J gene: TRBJ1-6; V gene: TRBV25-1
CDR3 protein: CASSQTHDRVYGYTF; CDR3 DNA: TGCGCCAGCAGCCAAACACATGACAGGGTCTATGGCTACACCTTC; D gene: TRBD1; clone size: -; J gene: TRBJ1-2; V gene: TRBV4-1
CDR3 protein: CSVGGGPYEQYF; CDR3 DNA: TGCAGCGTAGGCGGGGGCCCCTACGAGCAGTACTTC; D gene: -; clone size: many; J gene: TRBJ2-7; V gene: TRBV29-1
CDR3 protein: CASSQGRGGTQRDTQYF; CDR3 DNA: TGTGCCAGCAGCCAAGGACGGGGGGGGACCCAGAGAGATACGCAGTATTTT; D gene: TRBD2; clone size: many; J gene: TRBJ2-3; V gene: TRBV3-1
CDR3 protein: CASSLLNSQETQYF; CDR3 DNA: TGCGCCAGCAGCTTGTTGAACTCCCAAGAGACCCAGTACTTC; D gene: -; clone size: -; J gene: TRBJ2-5; V gene: TRBV5-1
CDR3 protein: CAIGTGGSEQFF; CDR3 DNA: TGTGCCATCGGGACAGGGGGGAGTGAGCAGTTCTTC; D gene: TRBD1; clone size: few; J gene: TRBJ2-1; V gene: TRBV10-3
CDR3 protein: CASSSDRLGGYTF; CDR3 DNA: TGTGCCAGCTCCTCGGACAGGTTGGGTGGCTACACCTTC; D gene: TRBD1; clone size: many; J gene: TRBJ1-2; V gene: TRBV7-2
CDR3 protein: CASSRVGGYTAGANVLTF; CDR3 DNA: TGTGCCAGCAGCCGCGTGGGAGGGTATACGGCTGGGGCCAACGTCCTGACTTTC; D gene: TRBD2; clone size: few; J gene: TRBJ2-6; V gene: TRBV12-3/TRBV12-4
CDR3 protein: CASSLGGIGAEAFF; CDR3 DNA: TGTGCCAGCAGTTTAGGGGGTATAGGGGCTGAAGCTTTCTTT; D gene: -; clone size: many; J gene: TRBJ1-1; V gene: TRBV12-3/TRBV12-4
CDR3 protein: CASSLAGGREDEQFF; CDR3 DNA: TGTGCCAGCAGCTTAGCGGGAGGGCGGGAGGATGAGCAGTTCTTC; D gene: -; clone size: -; J gene: TRBJ2-1; V gene: TRBV21-1
CDR3 protein: CASSSQMLGDPSSYEQYF; CDR3 DNA: TGCGCCAGCAGCTCCCAAATGTTAGGGGACCCGAGCTCCTACGAGCAGTACTTC; D gene: -; clone size: -; J gene: TRBJ2-7; V gene: TRBV5-1
CDR3 protein: CASSKTGGASTDTQYF; CDR3 DNA: TGCGCCAGCAGCAAGACAGGGGGCGCGAGCACAGATACGCAGTATTTT; D gene: TRBD1; clone size: few; J gene: TRBJ2-3; V gene: TRBV4-1
CDR3 protein: CASSDGWTGGLETQYF; CDR3 DNA: TGTGCCAGCAGTGACGGGTGGACAGGGGGCTTAGAGACCCAGTACTTC; D gene: TRBD1; clone size: -; J gene: TRBJ2-5; V gene: TRBV6-2/TRBV6-3
CDR3 protein: CSASLPTSGSSYEQYF; CDR3 DNA: TGCAGTGCTAGCCTCCCTACTAGCGGTTCCTCCTACGAGCAGTACTTC; D gene: TRBD2; clone size: few; J gene: TRBJ2-7; V gene: TRBV20-1
CDR3 protein: CASCQVGPGTHTQYF; CDR3 DNA: TGTGCCAGCTGCCAAGTGGGCCCAGGGACACATACGCAGTATTTT; D gene: -; clone size: few; J gene: TRBJ2-3; V gene: TRBV3-1
CDR3 protein: CASRLEYYEQYF; CDR3 DNA: TGTGCCAGCAGGCTTGAATACTACGAGCAGTACTTC; D gene: -; clone size: many; J gene: TRBJ2-7; V gene: TRBV12-3/TRBV12-4
CDR3 protein: CASSFPRTGNYEQYF; CDR3 DNA: TGTGCCAGCAGTTTCCCCAGGACAGGGAATTACGAGCAGTACTTC; D gene: TRBD1; clone size: -; J gene: TRBJ2-7; V gene: TRBV12-3/TRBV12-4
CDR3 protein: CASSLNRNEQYF; CDR3 DNA: TGTGCCAGCAGCTTAAACAGGAACGAGCAGTACTTC; D gene: -; clone size: -; J gene: TRBJ2-7; V gene: TRBV11-2
CDR3 protein: CASGFPNQETQYF; CDR3 DNA: TGTGCTAGTGGTTTTCCGAACCAAGAGACCCAGTACTTC; D gene: -; clone size: -; J gene: TRBJ2-5; V gene: TRBV12-5
CDR3 protein: CASSYSSRANTEAFF; CDR3 DNA: TGTGCCAGCAGTTACAGCAGTCGGGCGAACACTGAAGCTTTCTTT; D gene: -; clone size: few; J gene: TRBJ1-1; V gene: TRBV6-5
CDR3 protein: CASSLTGGGNSPLHF; CDR3 DNA: TGTGCCAGCAGCTTAACAGGGGGAGGCAATTCACCCCTCCACTTT; D gene: TRBD1; clone size: -; J gene: TRBJ1-6; V gene: TRBV12-3/TRBV12-4
CDR3 protein: CASSENPGMVGKEAFF; CDR3 DNA: TGTGCCAGCAGTGAAAATCCGGGAATGGTCGGGAAGGAAGCTTTCTTT; D gene: -; clone size: few; J gene: TRBJ1-1; V gene: TRBV2
CDR3 protein: CASRPGGGTTDTQYF; CDR3 DNA: TGTGCCAGTAGGCCCGGGGGGGGGACCACAGATACGCAGTATTTT; D gene: TRBD2; clone size: -; J gene: TRBJ2-3; V gene: TRBV19
CDR3 protein: CASSKQTSASYEQYF; CDR3 DNA: TGTGCCAGCAGTAAACAGACTAGCGCCTCCTACGAGCAGTACTTC; D gene: TRBD2; clone size: -; J gene: TRBJ2-7; V gene: TRBV6-2/TRBV6-3
CDR3 protein: CASSPGTQNEKLFF; CDR3 DNA: TGCGCCAGCAGCCCCGGGACACAGAATGAAAAACTGTTTTTT; D gene: -; clone size: many; J gene: TRBJ1-4; V gene: TRBV10-2
CDR3 protein: CASKVSGTLTGELFF; CDR3 DNA: TGTGCCAGCAAAGTATCGGGGACACTCACCGGGGAGCTGTTTTTT; D gene: -; clone size: many; J gene: TRBJ2-2; V gene: TRBV12-3/TRBV12-4
CDR3 protein: CASSLSLVETQYF; CDR3 DNA: TGTGCCAGCAGCTTATCCCTAGTAGAGACCCAGTACTTC; D gene: -; clone size: few; J gene: TRBJ2-5; V gene: TRBV7-6
CDR3 protein: CASSGDNTEAFF; CDR3 DNA: TGTGCCAGCTCAGGGGACAACACTGAAGCTTTCTTT; D gene: -; clone size: few; J gene: TRBJ1-1; V gene: TRBV18
CDR3 protein: CSANTGVGTQYF; CDR3 DNA: TGCAGTGCAAACACAGGGGTCGGTACGCAGTATTTT; D gene: TRBD1; clone size: -; J gene: TRBJ2-3; V gene: TRBV20-1
CDR3 protein: CASSPGTPSEKLFF; CDR3 DNA: TGTGCCAGCAGCCCCGGGACTCCGAGTGAAAAACTGTTTTTT; D gene: -; clone size: many; J gene: TRBJ1-4; V gene: TRBV7-9
CDR3 protein: CAGSLRPRELFF; CDR3 DNA: TGTGCCGGCAGCCTTCGACCGAGGGAGCTGTTTTTT; D gene: -; clone size: -; J gene: TRBJ2-2; V gene: TRBV3-1
CDR3 protein: CSVRGTQGNYEQYF; CDR3 DNA: TGCAGCGTTAGGGGGACACAGGGGAACTACGAGCAGTACTTC; D gene: TRBD1; clone size: -; J gene: TRBJ2-7; V gene: TRBV29-1